One sample yielded the 20 T cell receptor beta chains listed below, sequenced in a study of shared clonotypes between healthy human individuals. Repertoires were generated with immunoSEQ multiplex PCR, while TCRdb's copy carries only in-frame clones and drops some. The table has roughly 410,000 clones, just over 95% seen once; the top ten hold about 0.32%. The specimen sequenced was memory CD8+ T cells sorted from blood. As to subset: CD45RO+ cells pooled with CCR7-negative TemRA cells. These TCRs come from a man under 40 in good health.

J is TRBJ2-7 and V is TRBV4-2; TRBD2 matches 14 bases. V was pared by 4 bases and J by 4 bases, with 6 bases of the junction left unmatched. This CDR3 comprises 16 residues. Germline assignment: CDR1 LGHNA and CDR2 YNFKEQ. DNA for the CDR3: TGTGCCAGCAGCCCCGGACTAGCGGGAGGACCATACGAGCAGTACTTC. Its translation is CASSPGLAGGPYEQYF.

This chain links TRBV19 with TRBJ2-7, with 7 bases identical to TRBD1. V lost 4 bases and J lost 5; bases outside the gene matches: 2. There are 12 residues in the CDR3. Germline V gene sequence: CDR1 LNHDA, CDR2 SQIVND (reference sequence). The CDR3 bases are TGTGCCAGTAGTACGACAGGGAACGAGCAGTACTTC. It codes for CASSTTGNEQYF.

The rearrangement uses TRBV6-6 and TRBJ2-3; a weak D match, TRBD1 (6 bases). The germline V gene has CDR1 MNHNY and CDR2 SVGAGI (reference sequence). V gave up 5 bases and J gave up 2 bases, with 11 bases separating them. CDR3 length: 14 amino acids. CDR3 protein: CASSPGESTDTQYF. CDR3 nucleotide sequence: TGTGCCAGCAGTCCAGGGGAGTCCACAGATACGCAGTATTTT.

V and J are TRBV6-5 and TRBJ2-2; perhaps TRBD2 as D (5 bases). V was clipped by 1 base and J by 4 bases, with 10 bases between them. The CDR3 is 15 amino acids. Germline-derived CDR1 and CDR2 are MNHEY and SVGAGI. The DNA for the CDR3 is TGTGCCAGCAGTTACTTCGGGAAACCCACCGGGGAGCTGTTTTTT. Translated: CASSYFGKPTGELFF.

V usage is TRBV6-1 and J usage is TRBJ1-2; 8 nucleotides align to TRBD1. J lost 4 bases, V lost 8 bases, and 0 bases had no gene match. Looked up from germline, CDR1 is MNHNS and CDR2 is SASEGT. The CDR3 length is 11 residues. The CDR3: CASGQGYGYTF. The CDR3 bases are TGTGCCAGCGGACAGGGCTATGGCTACACCTTC.

This clone is a singleton in its sample. This rearrangement joins TRBV6-5 to TRBJ1-2, with unresolved D. V was pared by 7 bases and J by 12 bases, with 21 bases between. This CDR3 contains 13 residues. Per germline, CDR1 MNHEY and CDR2 SVGAGI. The CDR3 nucleotides read TGTGCCAGCACCCCCACTCAGGAGGTTGTCCACACCTTC. Protein product: CASTPTQEVVHTF.

V and J are TRBV29-1 and TRBJ2-5; 8 positions agree with TRBD1. The CDR3 length is 13 residues. Germline loops: CDR1 SQVTM, CDR2 ANQGSEA. The ends lost 6 bases at V and 3 bases at J; junction bases unmatched: 6. CDR3 DNA: TGCAGCGTACCGGACAGGGCGGAAGAGACCCAGTACTTC. This translates into CSVPDRAEETQYF. Based on the CDR3 plus reference TRBV29-1 and TRBJ2-5, the full variable domain is SAVISQKPSRDICQRGTSLTIQCQVDSQVTMMFWYRQQPGQSLTLIATANQGSEATYESGFVIDKFPISRPNLTFSTLTVSNMSPEDSSIYLCSVPDRAEETQYFGPGTRLLVL.

In nucleotides, the CDR3 is TGTGCCAGCAGTGGAGGGTGGTGGGAGACCCAGTACTTC. It specifies CASSGGWWETQYF. The chain links TRBV6-1 to TRBJ2-5; TRBD2 might be the D (5 bases). V was clipped by 4 bases and J by 5 bases, with 11 bases between them. Germline lookup yields CDR1 MNHNS and CDR2 SASEGT. The length of the CDR3 is 13 residues.

J is TRBJ2-2 and V is TRBV10-3; D unresolved. This CDR3 is built from 13 residues. Germline CDR1 and CDR2: ENHRY and SYGVKD. Trimming stripped 3 bases from V and 0 bases from J, with 2 bases between. CDR3 DNA: TGTGCCATCAGTGACACGAACACCGGGGAGCTGTTTTTT. This translates into CAISDTNTGELFF.

The chain links TRBV11-2 to TRBJ2-5; 9 bases map to TRBD2. Germline lookup yields CDR1 SGHAT and CDR2 FQNNGV. Unmatched junction bases numbered 6, after V lost 5 bases and J lost 5 bases. This CDR3 is 14 amino acids long. The CDR3 protein is CASSPGAGGETQYF. In DNA, the CDR3 is TGTGCCAGCAGCCCAGGGGCGGGGGGGGAGACCCAGTACTTC.

The V and J genes are TRBV7-2 and TRBJ2-7, with D perhaps TRBD1 (5 bases). Germline CDR1 and CDR2: SGHTA and FQGNSA. CDR3 size: 12 residues. V gave up 5 bases and J gave up 4 bases, with 9 bases separating them. The CDR3, as DNA: TGTGCCAGCAGCCAGGACAAATACGAGCAGTACTTC. It specifies CASSQDKYEQYF. The full variable domain, rest sourced from reference TRBV7-2 and TRBJ2-7, is GAGVSQSPSNKVTEKGKDVELRCDPISGHTALYWYRQSLGQGLEFLIYFQGNSAPDKSGLPSDRFSAERTGGSVSTLTIQRTQQEDSAVYLCASSQDKYEQYFGPGTRLTVT.

The chain couples TRBV6-5 to TRBJ2-1, with TRBD2 identical over 11 bases. With 4 bases clipped from V and 6 bases from J, the junction kept 5 bases outside the gene matches. CDR1 is MNHEY and CDR2 is SVGAGI in the germline V gene. The CDR3 length is 15 residues. The chain's CDR3 is CASSSVAGGFNEQFF. The CDR3 DNA follows: TGTGCCAGCAGTTCAGTAGCGGGAGGGTTCAATGAGCAGTTCTTC.

The genes are TRBV7-9 and TRBJ2-2; D is possibly TRBD2 (6 bases). CDR3 length: 13 residues. The V gene's germline CDR1 is SEHNR and CDR2 FQNEAQ (reference sequence). The germline V and J ends were trimmed by 5 bases and 4 bases, with 8 bases remaining between them. The CDR3 DNA sequence: TGTGCCAGCAGCCGTAGCGGCACCGGGGAGCTGTTTTTT. It encodes CASSRSGTGELFF.

This chain links TRBV5-1 with TRBJ2-5, with D perhaps assigned TRBD1 or TRBD2 (6 bases each). V shed 4 bases and J shed 5 bases, with 15 bases lying between them. The CDR3 sequence is 14 residues long. Germline CDR1 reads SGHRS; CDR2 reads YFSETQ. DNA of the CDR3: TGCGCCAGCAGCCCGGAGAGGGGGGAGGAGACCCAGTACTTC. This encodes CASSPERGEETQYF.

The rearrangement uses TRBV7-9 and TRBJ1-5; D is unresolved. The CDR3 length is 14 residues. Trimming took off 4 bases at V and 2 bases at J, with 9 bases between the two ends. CDR1 is SEHNR, CDR2 FQNEAQ, per germline (reference sequence). The CDR3 is CASSSVAGNQPQHF. The CDR3 DNA follows: TGTGCCAGCAGCTCCGTGGCGGGCAATCAGCCCCAGCATTTT.

CDR3 bases: TGCGCCAGCAGCTTGAATCCAGGGGGTACGGACATTCAGTACTTC. Protein sequence: CASSLNPGGTDIQYF. The rearrangement links TRBV5-1 to TRBJ2-4, with 7 positions matching TRBD1. Germline values: CDR1 SGHRS, CDR2 YFSETQ. J lost 8 bases, V lost 1 base, and 9 bases had no gene match. There are 15 residues in the CDR3.

In regard to this clone: This same CDR3 is encoded by further DNA sequences in the sample. The J gene is TRBJ2-5, the V gene TRBV18; tentative D call: TRBD2 (5 bases). Per germline, CDR1 KGHSH and CDR2 LQKENI. The CDR3 length is 12 residues. V was clipped by 2 bases and J by 5 bases, with 6 bases between them. As DNA, the CDR3 is TGTGCCAGCTCACCATCGGGGGAGACCCAGTACTTC. Protein sequence: CASSPSGETQYF. Complete variable domain (other parts from reference TRBV18 and TRBJ2-5): NAGVMQNPRHLVRRRGQEARLRCSPMKGHSHVYWYRQLPEEGLKFMVYLQKENIIDESGMPKERFSAEFPKEGPSILRIQQVVRGDSAAYFCASSPSGETQYFGPGTRLLVL.

This chain uses TRBV30 with TRBJ2-6; no clear D gene. Germline-derived CDR1 and CDR2 are GTSNPN and SVGIG (reference sequence). The CDR3 is 15 amino acids. Deletions cut 2 bases from V and 0 bases from J, with 8 bases between. CDR3 residues: CAWSMAGSGANVLTF. CDR3 sequence (DNA): TGTGCCTGGAGTATGGCTGGCTCTGGGGCCAACGTCCTGACTTTC.

The rearrangement links TRBV4-1 to TRBJ2-4; no definite D call. CDR1 and CDR2 (germline): MGHRA, YSYEKL. The CDR3 is made up of 15 amino acids. Between the trimmed V and J ends, which lost 4 bases and 0 bases, there was a span of 10 bases. For the CDR3, the DNA is TGCGCCAGCAGCCCACAACAGATAGCCAAAAACATTCAGTACTTC. It encodes CASSPQQIAKNIQYF.

The chain is built from TRBV19 and TRBJ2-7; TRBD1 might be the D (5 bases). The germline V and J ends were trimmed by 3 bases and 2 bases, with 11 bases remaining between them. Germline assignment: CDR1 LNHDA and CDR2 SQIVND (reference sequence). The CDR3 length is 14 residues. The CDR3 region is CASSIFRAPYEQYF. The CDR3, as DNA: TGTGCCAGTAGTATCTTCAGGGCCCCCTACGAGCAGTACTTC.